This note documents a single T cell receptor beta chain sequence. Clones were sequenced by immunoSEQ multiplex PCR, and TCRdb holds only the in-frame ones, with some missing. The sample has roughly 20,000 clones, around 85% seen once. The data were obtained in a study of OX40 agonist ivuxolimab in advanced cancers. Turning to the study itself: Partial responses occurred in Three dose-escalation patients, one with hepatocellular carcinoma and two with cutaneous melanoma.

Germline CDR1 reads LGHNA; CDR2 reads YSLEER. The CDR3 totals 14 residues. Trimming removed 1 base at V and 8 bases at J, with 11 bases between. The clonotype comes from an adult with an advanced solid tumor such as melanoma, head and neck, liver or kidney cancer. Source: CD4+ or CD8+ T cells sorted from blood, taken in a trial of the OX40 agonist ivuxolimab. This rearrangement joins TRBV4-3 to TRBJ2-2, with D possibly being TRBD2 (5 bases). CDR3: CASSQVGALGELFF. Written as DNA, the CDR3 is TGCGCCAGCAGCCAAGTGGGAGCCCTTGGGGAGCTGTTTTTT.